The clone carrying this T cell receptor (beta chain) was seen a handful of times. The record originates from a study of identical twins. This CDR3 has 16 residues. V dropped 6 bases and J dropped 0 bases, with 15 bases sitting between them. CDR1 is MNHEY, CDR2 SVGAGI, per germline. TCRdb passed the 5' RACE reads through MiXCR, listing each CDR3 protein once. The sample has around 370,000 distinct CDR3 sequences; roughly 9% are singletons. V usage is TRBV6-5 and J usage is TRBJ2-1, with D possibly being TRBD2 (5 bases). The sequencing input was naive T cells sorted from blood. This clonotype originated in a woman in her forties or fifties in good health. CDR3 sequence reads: CASRQGSAISYNEQFF. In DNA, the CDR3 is TGTGCCAGCAGGCAAGGGAGTGCGATCTCCTACAATGAGCAGTTCTTC.